This T cell receptor (beta chain) comes out of a study of T-cell memory formation after mild COVID-19 (dated by TCRdb to the early 2020s). Some background on the complete study: TCR sequence clusters from the two donors were largely donor specific. The cohort comprised two young, previously healthy adult volunteers, one female and one male. Longitudinal TCRalpha and TCRbeta repertoire sequencing tracked T-cell clones expanding and contracting after mild COVID-19 in a couple of donors.

PBMCs were isolated by Ficoll-Paque density gradient centrifugation. The germline ends are 5 bases apart after V is trimmed by 4 bases and J by 4 bases. Including cysteine and phenylalanine, the CDR3 has 12 amino acids. Only the CDR3 DNA is retained, 36 bases long and in frame from the first base. Via the germline V gene, CDR1 is SNHLY and CDR2 FYNNEI. This clonotype has more than one count but fewer than ten. Its antigen is not yet known. No clone much larger than this one lies a single base away; base qualities are absent. Here is what the overall study found, with its caveats: Clones that contracted from day 15 to 85 showed balanced CD4/CD8 phenotypes, whereas a second wave of clones that expanded from day 15 to 37 leaned towards CD4+. The detection of some responding clones in pre-infection memory suggests that pre-existing cross-reactive memory T cells joined the SARS-CoV-2 response. The study included only two mild cases, and larger cohorts that include severe cases with pre-infection samples were judged to be necessary. Contracting CD4+ clones were found mainly in CM and EM memory subsets, while CD8+ clones were enriched in EMRA. SARS-CoV-2 specificity of the second-wave clones peaking on day 37 was not confirmed.

The sample was run on an Illumina NovaSeq 6000. cDNA libraries for TCRalpha and TCRbeta were prepared by 5'RACE using constant-segment primers, with sample barcodes and unique molecular identifiers added. Trizol reagent was used to extract RNA from every sample. Amplification of the libraries took two PCR steps, and the second step added a second sample barcode plus Illumina TruSeq adapters. The libraries were sequenced on an Illumina NovaSeq using 2 x 150 bp paired-end reads. Per the original workflow: The reads were demultiplexed and collapsed into UMI-guided consensus sequences using migec v1.2.7. Using mixcr v2.1.11, UMI consensuses were aligned to TRA and TRB V and J templates and then assembled into clonotypes. A clonotype was counted as expanded or contracted only when both edgeR and NoisET called the clonotype significant, with the noise models trained on biological replicates. For edgeR calls, a false discovery rate-adjusted p below 0.01 and a log2 fold-change threshold of 1 were applied. As an exploratory analysis of dynamics, max-normalized trajectories of the 1000 most abundant clonotypes were examined by PCA with hierarchical clustering. Separately sequenced CD4+ and CD8+ repertoires were used to assign a CD4 or CD8 phenotype to each responding clone. The public reads were quality trimmed at Q25 with fastp and then assembled into clones with MiXCR by TCRdb, keeping productive beta chains. Every distinct CDR3 protein forms one entry, paired with its most common genes and DNA. The authors' filters were not applied to this entry. Across this sample there are about 210,000 distinct CDR3 sequences, with roughly a tenth seen only once. In total, the top ten clones hold roughly 3% of the sample.

Sequenced sample: PBMCs or a T cell subset sorted from them (not recorded which). The V and J segments used are TRBV2 and TRBJ1-3; no D gene call is confident. The receptor was derived from a man younger than 35 who had mild COVID-19 (a few samples of this study predate the infection). The sample titles of this study are shuffled in the database, so cell type and time point are left out; the donor was told from shared clones. The DNA sequence reads TGTGCCAGCAGTGGCGAAGGAAACACCATATATTTT. Its protein product is CASSGEGNTIYF.